This T cell receptor beta chain derives from a study of cytomegalovirus exposure and HLA in healthy donors. Primers for the PCR totalled 60 Vbeta and 13 Jbeta. Original analysis: A follow-up analysis tallied around 80 million unique TCR beta chains, roughly 9.9 million shared. The method was immunoSEQ multiplex PCR; TCRdb's version includes in-frame clones alone and lacks a portion of them. That table supplies the V and J calls and clone size; D and trimming were determined from the DNA. The table for this sample gives about 150,000 clones. Remarks on this clone: What it recognizes is unknown.

Per the germline V gene, CDR1 is SGHNT and CDR2 is YENEEA. This CDR3 contains 15 residues. The V segment lost 4 bases and the J segment 1 base; nucleotides outside the gene matches: 5. Study-wide points: The records held CMV serostatus as the only immune exposure information. Presence/absence analyses treated sequencing depth as roughly uniform across donors.

Sequences were obtained from PBMCs. The chain uses TRBV11-3 and TRBJ2-7; 9 positions match TRBD1. The TCR sequence derives from a man aged 25-40 years in good health and CMV-seronegative. The CDR3 loop is CASSSPGQGSYEQYF. The CDR3 DNA sequence: TGTGCCAGCAGCTCTCCGGGACAGGGATCCTACGAGCAGTACTTC.